The T cell receptor beta chain under discussion was sequenced for a study of control samples from healthy donors and cancer patients. Measured with immunoSEQ multiplex PCR; TCRdb has only the in-frame clones, and not every one. Of about 110,000 clones in the sample, 90% were seen once. The CDR3 loop spans 16 amino acids. The source of this sequence is a human donor in good health. The donor label of this sample is uncertain. J is TRBJ1-1 and V is TRBV7-5. TRBV7-5 is a known pseudogene. Material: blood. CDR3 loop: CVRSLAEKGRNTEAFF. CDR3 bases: TGTGTCAGAAGCTTAGCGGAGAAGGGGAGGAACACTGAAGCTTTCTTT.